This T cell receptor beta chain appears in the sequencing data of a study of cytomegalovirus exposure and HLA in healthy donors. Whole-study results and caveats: TCR beta V- and J-gene trimming was later associated with a missense DCLRE1C variant.

Details on this clone: The antigen remains unidentified.

The PCR ran on 60 Vbeta and 13 Jbeta primers. The table came from immunoSEQ multiplex PCR; TCRdb's copy has only in-frame clones and leaves some out. The sample shows about 55,000 clones, 75% to 80% of them seen only once. The length of the CDR3 is 16 residues. V shed 5 bases and J 3 bases; nucleotides not matched to a gene: 6. Germline V CDR1 and CDR2: LNHNV, YYDKDF (reference sequence). The chain joins TRBV15 to TRBJ2-1; 11 bases agree with TRBD2. This receptor was obtained from a female donor in good health and CMV-seronegative. Source material: PBMCs. The CDR3 here is CATSHPGTSGYNEQFF. As DNA, the CDR3 is TGTGCCACCAGCCACCCCGGGACTAGCGGCTACAATGAGCAGTTCTTC.